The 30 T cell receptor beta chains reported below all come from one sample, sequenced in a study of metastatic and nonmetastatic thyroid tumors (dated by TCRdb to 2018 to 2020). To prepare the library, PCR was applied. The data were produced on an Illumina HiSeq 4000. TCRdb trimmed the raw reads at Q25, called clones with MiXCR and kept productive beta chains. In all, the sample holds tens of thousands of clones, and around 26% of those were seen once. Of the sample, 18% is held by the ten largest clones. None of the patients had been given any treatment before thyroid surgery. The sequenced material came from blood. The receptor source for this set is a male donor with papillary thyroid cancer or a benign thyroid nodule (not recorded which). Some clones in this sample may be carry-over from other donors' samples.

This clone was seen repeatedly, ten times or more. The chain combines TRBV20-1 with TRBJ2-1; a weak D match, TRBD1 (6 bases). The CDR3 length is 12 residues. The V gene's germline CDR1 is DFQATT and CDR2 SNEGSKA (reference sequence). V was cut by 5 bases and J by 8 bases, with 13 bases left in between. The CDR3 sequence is CSAPSGGYEQFF. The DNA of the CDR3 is TGCAGTGCTCCTTCTGGGGGCTATGAGCAGTTCTTC.

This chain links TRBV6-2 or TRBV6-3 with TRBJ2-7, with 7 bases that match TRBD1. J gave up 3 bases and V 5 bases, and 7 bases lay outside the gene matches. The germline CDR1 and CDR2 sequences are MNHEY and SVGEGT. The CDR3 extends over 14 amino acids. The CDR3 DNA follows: TGTGCCAGCAGTCAAACAGGGGAAATCTACGAGCAGTACTTC. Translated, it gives CASSQTGEIYEQYF.

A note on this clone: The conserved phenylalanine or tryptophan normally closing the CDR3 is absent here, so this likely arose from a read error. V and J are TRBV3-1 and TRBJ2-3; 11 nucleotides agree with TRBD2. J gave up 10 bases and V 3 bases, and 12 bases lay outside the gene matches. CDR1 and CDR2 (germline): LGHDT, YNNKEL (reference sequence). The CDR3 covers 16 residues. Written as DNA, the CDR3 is TGTGCCAGCAGCCAGCAAACTAGCGGGAGTTCGGTTTCGCAGTATATT. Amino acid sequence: CASSQQTSGSSVSQYI.

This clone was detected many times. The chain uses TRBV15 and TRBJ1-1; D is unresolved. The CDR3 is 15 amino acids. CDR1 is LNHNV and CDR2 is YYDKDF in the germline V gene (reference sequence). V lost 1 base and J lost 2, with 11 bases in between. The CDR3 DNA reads TGTGCCACCAGCAGAGGGGTAGAGATCAACACTGAAGCTTTCTTT. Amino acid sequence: CATSRGVEINTEAFF. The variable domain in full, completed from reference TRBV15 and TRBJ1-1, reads DAMVIQNPRYQVTQFGKPVTLSCSQTLNHNVMYWYQQKSSQAPKLLFHYYDKDFNNEADTPDNFQSRRPNTSFCFLDIRSPGLGDTAMYLCATSRGVEINTEAFFGQGTRLTVV.

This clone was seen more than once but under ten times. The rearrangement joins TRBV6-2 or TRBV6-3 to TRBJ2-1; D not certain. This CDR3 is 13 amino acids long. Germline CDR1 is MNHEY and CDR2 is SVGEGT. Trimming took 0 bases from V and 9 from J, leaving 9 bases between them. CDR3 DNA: TGTGCCAGCAGTTACTCAGACAACGGTGAGCAGTTCTTC. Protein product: CASSYSDNGEQFF.

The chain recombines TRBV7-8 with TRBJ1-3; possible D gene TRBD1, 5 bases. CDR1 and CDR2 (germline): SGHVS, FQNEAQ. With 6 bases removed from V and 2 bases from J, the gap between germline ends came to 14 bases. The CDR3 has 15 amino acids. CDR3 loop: CASRSRMGPGNTIYF. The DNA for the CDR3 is TGTGCCAGCAGGTCTCGCATGGGGCCTGGAAACACCATATATTTT.

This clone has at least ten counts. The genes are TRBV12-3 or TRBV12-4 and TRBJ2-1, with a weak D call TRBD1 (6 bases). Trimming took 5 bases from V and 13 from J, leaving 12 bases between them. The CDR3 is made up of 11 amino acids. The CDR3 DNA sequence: TGTGCCAGCAGTCCAGCGGACAGCCAGTTCTTC. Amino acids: CASSPADSQFF.

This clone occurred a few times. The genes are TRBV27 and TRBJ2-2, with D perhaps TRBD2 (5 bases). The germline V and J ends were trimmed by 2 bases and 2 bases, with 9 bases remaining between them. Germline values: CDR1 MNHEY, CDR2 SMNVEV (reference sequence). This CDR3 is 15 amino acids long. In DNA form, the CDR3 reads TGTGCCAGCAGTTTAAAAGCGGATAACACCGGGGAGCTGTTTTTT. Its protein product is CASSLKADNTGELFF.

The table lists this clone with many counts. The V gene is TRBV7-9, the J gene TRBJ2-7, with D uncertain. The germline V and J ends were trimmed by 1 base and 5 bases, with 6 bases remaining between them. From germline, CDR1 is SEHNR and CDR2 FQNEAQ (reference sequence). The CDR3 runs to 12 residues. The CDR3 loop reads CASSLEGDEQYF. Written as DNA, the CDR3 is TGTGCCAGCAGCTTAGAAGGCGACGAGCAGTACTTC. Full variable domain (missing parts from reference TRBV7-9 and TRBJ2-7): DTGVSQNPRHKITKRGQNVTFRCDPISEHNRLYWYRQTLGQGPEFLTYFQNEAQLEKSRLLSDRFSAERPKGSFSTLEIQRTEQGDSAMYLCASSLEGDEQYFGPGTRLTVT.

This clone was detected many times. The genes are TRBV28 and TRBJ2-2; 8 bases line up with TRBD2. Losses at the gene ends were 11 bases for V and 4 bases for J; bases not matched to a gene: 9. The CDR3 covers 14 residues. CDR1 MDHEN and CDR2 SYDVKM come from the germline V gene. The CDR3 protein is CAGHRGGRTGELFF. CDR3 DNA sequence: TGTGCCGGCCACCGGGGGGGACGCACCGGGGAGCTGTTTTTT.

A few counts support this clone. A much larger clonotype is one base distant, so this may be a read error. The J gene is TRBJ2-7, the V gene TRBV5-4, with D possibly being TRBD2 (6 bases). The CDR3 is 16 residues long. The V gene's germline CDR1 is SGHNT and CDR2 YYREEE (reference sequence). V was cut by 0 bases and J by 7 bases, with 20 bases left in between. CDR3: CASSLAYTSRRREQYF. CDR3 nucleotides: TGTGCCAGCAGCTTGGCATATACTAGCCGGAGAAGAGAGCAGTACTTC.

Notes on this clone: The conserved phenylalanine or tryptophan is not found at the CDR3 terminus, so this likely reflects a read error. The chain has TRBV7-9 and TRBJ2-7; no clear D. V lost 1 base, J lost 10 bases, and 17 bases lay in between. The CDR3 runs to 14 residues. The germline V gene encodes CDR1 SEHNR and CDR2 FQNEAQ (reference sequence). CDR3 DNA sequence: TGTGCCAGCAGCTTAGAGTTAAGAGGTATCGATCAGTACTTG. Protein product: CASSLELRGIDQYL.

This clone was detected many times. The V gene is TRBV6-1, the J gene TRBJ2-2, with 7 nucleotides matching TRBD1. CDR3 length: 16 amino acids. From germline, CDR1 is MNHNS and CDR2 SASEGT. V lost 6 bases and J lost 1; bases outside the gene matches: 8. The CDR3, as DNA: TGTGCCAGCAGAGAGCCGGGACAGAGGAACACCGGGGAGCTGTTTTTT. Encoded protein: CASREPGQRNTGELFF.

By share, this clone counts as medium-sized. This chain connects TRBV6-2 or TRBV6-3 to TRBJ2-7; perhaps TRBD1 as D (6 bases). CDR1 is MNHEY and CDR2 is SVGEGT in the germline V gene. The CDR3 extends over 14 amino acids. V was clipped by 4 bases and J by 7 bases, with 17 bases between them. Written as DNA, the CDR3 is TGTGCCAGCAGTTTACCAGGGGATTCTCTGGAGCAGTACTTC. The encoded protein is CASSLPGDSLEQYF.

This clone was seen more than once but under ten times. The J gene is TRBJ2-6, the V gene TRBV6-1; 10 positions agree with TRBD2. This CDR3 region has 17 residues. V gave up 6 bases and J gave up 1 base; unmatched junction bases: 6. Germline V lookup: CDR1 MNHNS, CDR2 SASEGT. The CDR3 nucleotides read TGTGCCAGCAGCTCCAGCGGGAGGGGATCTGGGGCCAACGTCCTGACTTTC. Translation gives CASSSSGRGSGANVLTF.

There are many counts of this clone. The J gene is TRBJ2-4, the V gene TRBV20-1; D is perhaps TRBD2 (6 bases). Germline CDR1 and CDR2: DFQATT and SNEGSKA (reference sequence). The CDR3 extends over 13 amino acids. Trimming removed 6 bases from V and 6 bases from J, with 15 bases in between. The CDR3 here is CSARGLARNIQYF. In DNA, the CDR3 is TGCAGTGCCCGAGGTCTAGCGAGAAACATTCAGTACTTC.

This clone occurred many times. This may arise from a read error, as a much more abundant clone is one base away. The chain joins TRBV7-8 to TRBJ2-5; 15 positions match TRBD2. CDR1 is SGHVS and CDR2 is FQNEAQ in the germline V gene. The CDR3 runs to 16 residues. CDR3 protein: CASSSGLAGGGEAQYF. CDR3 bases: TGTGCCAGCAGCTCCGGACTAGCGGGAGGGGGAGAGGCCCAGTACTTC.

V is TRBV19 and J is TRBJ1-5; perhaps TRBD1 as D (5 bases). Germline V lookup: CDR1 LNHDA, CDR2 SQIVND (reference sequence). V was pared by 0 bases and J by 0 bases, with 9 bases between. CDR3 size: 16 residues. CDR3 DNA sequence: TGTGCCAGTAGTATAGATCGACAGTATAGCAATCAGCCCCAGCATTTT. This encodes CASSIDRQYSNQPQHF.

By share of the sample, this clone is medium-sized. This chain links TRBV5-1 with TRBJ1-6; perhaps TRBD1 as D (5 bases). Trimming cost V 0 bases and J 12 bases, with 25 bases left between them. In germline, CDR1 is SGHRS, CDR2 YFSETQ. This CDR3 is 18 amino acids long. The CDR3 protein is CASSLDGLVAGHRVPLHF. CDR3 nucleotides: TGCGCCAGCAGCTTGGACGGTTTAGTGGCAGGGCACCGTGTACCCCTCCACTTT.

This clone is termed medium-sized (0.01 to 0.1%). The CDR3, as DNA: TGTGCCAGCAGTCCCCGGTGGGGGGGCAATCAGCCCCAGCATTTT. As protein: CASSPRWGGNQPQHF. The rearrangement links TRBV28 to TRBJ1-5, with D tentatively TRBD1 (5 bases). The V gene lost 5 bases and the J gene lost 2 bases, with 13 bases spanning the gap. The CDR3 totals 15 residues. The germline V gene has CDR1 MDHEN and CDR2 SYDVKM. The whole variable domain, remainder taken from reference TRBV28 and TRBJ1-5, is DVKVTQSSRYLVKRTGEKVFLECVQDMDHENMFWYRQDPGLGLRLIYFSYDVKMKEKGDIPEGYSVSREKKERFSLILESASTNQTSMYLCASSPRWGGNQPQHFGDGTRLSIL.

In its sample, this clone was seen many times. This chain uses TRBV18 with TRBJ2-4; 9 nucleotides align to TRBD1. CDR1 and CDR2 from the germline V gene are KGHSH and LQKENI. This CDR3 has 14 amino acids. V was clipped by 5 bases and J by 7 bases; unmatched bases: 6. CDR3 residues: CASSGRGQGNIQYF. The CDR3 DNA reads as TGTGCCAGCTCAGGAAGAGGACAGGGGAACATTCAGTACTTC.

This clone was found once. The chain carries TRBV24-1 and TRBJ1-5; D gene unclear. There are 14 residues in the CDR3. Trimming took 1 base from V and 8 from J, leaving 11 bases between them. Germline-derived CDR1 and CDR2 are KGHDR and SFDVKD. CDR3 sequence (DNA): TGTGCCACCAGTGATTTACCCAGCACTAAGCCCCAGCATTTT. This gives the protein CATSDLPSTKPQHF.

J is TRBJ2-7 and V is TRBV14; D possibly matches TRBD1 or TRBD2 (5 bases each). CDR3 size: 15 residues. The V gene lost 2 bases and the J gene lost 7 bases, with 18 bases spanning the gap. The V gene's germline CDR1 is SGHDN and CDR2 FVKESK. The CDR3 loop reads CASSQRVGTRREQYF. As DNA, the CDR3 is TGTGCCAGCAGCCAACGCGTCGGGACCAGGCGGGAGCAGTACTTC.

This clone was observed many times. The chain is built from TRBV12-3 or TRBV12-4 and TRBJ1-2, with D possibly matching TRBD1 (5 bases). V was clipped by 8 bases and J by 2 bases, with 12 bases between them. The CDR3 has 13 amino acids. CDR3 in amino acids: CASSSGTNYGYTF. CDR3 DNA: TGTGCCAGCTCCTCGGGGACGAACTATGGCTACACCTTC.

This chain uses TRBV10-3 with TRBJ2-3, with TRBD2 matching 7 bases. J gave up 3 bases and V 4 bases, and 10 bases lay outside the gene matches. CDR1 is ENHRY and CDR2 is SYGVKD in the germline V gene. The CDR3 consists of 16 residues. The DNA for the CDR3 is TGTGCCATCAGTGGCATAGCGGGTGCTAGAACAGATACGCAGTATTTT. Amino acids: CAISGIAGARTDTQYF.

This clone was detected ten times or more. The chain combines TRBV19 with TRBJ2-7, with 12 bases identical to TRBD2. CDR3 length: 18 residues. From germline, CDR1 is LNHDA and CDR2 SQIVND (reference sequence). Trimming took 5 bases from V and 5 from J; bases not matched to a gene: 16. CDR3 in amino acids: CASSSNALTSGRLHEQYF. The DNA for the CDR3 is TGTGCCAGTAGTTCCAACGCCTTGACTAGCGGGAGACTCCACGAGCAGTACTTC.

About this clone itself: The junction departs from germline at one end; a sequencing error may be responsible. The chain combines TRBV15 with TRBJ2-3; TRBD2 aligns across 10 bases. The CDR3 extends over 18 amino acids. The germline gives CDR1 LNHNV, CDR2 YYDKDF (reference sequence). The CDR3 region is CPTSRGSGLAWTTDTQYF. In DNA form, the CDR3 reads TGTCCCACCAGCAGAGGCTCGGGACTAGCGTGGACCACAGATACGCAGTATTTT.

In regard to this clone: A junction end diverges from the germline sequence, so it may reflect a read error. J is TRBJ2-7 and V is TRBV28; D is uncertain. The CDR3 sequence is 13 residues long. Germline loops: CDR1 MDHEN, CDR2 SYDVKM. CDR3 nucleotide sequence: TGTGCCAGCCGGGTCGAGGTTCCCTACGAGCAGGACTTC. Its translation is CASRVEVPYEQDF.

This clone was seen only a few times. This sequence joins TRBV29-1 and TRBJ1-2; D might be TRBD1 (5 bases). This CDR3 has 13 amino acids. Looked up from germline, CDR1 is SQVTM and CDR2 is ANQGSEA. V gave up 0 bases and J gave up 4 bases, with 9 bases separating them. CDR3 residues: CSVEEAGGYGYTF. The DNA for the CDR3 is TGCAGCGTTGAAGAGGCGGGGGGCTATGGCTACACCTTC.

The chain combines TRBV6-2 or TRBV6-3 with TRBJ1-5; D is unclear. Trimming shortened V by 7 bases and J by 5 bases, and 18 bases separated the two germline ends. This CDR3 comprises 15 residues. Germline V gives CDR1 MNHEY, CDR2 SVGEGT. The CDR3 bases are TGTGCCAGCAAATGGGGTCACGACGCTTATCAGCCCCAGCATTTT. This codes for CASKWGHDAYQPQHF.